These 13 T cell receptor beta chains were sequenced from one sample in a study of blood T cell repertoires in COVID-19. Measured with immunoSEQ multiplex PCR; TCRdb has only the in-frame clones, and not every one. Here the sample spans around 47,000 clones, roughly four fifths being singletons. The sample comprised peripheral blood. These receptors were taken from a woman of 80 years or more with COVID-19, enrolled during active disease.

V and J are TRBV20-1 and TRBJ1-2; 8 positions match TRBD1. CDR3 length: 14 amino acids. V was pared by 3 bases and J by 7 bases, with 10 bases of the junction left unmatched. Germline V gives CDR1 DFQATT, CDR2 SNEGSKA (reference sequence). Here the CDR3 reads CSASLGQGAGGYTF. The CDR3 region has the DNA TGCAGTGCTAGTCTTGGCCAGGGGGCGGGTGGCTACACCTTC.

The chain carries TRBV6-5 and TRBJ2-1, with 13 bases aligning to TRBD2. Trimming cost V 7 bases and J 9 bases; bases outside gene matches: 6. The CDR3 covers 14 residues. In germline, CDR1 is MNHEY, CDR2 SVGAGI. The CDR3 protein is CASTPGLAGPEQFF. The CDR3 DNA reads as TGTGCCAGCACCCCGGGACTAGCGGGACCTGAGCAGTTCTTC.

The count of this clone is one. The rearrangement uses TRBV11-3 and TRBJ2-1, with a tentative D call TRBD1 (6 bases). The length of the CDR3 is 13 residues. Per the germline V gene, CDR1 is SGHNT and CDR2 is YENEEA. The V end was cut by 4 bases, the J end by 7 bases, with 11 bases between. This CDR3 is CASSSQQGNEQFF. The CDR3 region has the DNA TGTGCCAGCAGCTCCCAACAGGGTAATGAGCAGTTCTTC.

The chain recombines TRBV18 with TRBJ1-4; D is possibly TRBD1 (5 bases). V gave up 4 bases and J gave up 14 bases, with 14 bases separating them. The CDR3 runs 12 residues. The germline V gene has CDR1 KGHSH and CDR2 LQKENI. CDR3 in amino acids: CASSREADSLFF. Written as DNA, the CDR3 is TGTGCCAGCTCACGAGAAGCCGACAGCCTGTTTTTT.

The J gene is TRBJ2-7, the V gene TRBV18; 7 bases fit TRBD1. Looked up from germline, CDR1 is KGHSH and CDR2 is LQKENI. After removal of 4 bases from V and 0 bases from J, the junction contained 3 bases not matched to a gene. The CDR3 runs 14 residues. CDR3 region: CASSLDRSSYEQYF. CDR3 coding DNA: TGTGCCAGCTCACTGGACAGGAGCTCCTACGAGCAGTACTTC.

The chain is built from TRBV30 and TRBJ1-4, with D possibly matching TRBD1 (5 bases). Germline V CDR1 and CDR2: GTSNPN, SVGIG (reference sequence). CDR3 size: 12 residues. With 5 bases removed from V and 5 bases from J, the gap between germline ends came to 9 bases. CDR3 sequence reads: CAWSTENEKLFF. In DNA, the CDR3 is TGTGCCTGGTCGACAGAGAATGAAAAACTGTTTTTT. Based on the CDR3 plus reference TRBV30 and TRBJ1-4, the full variable domain is SQTIHQWPATLVQPVGSPLSLECTVEGTSNPNLYWYRQAAGRGLQLLFYSVGIGQISSEVPQNLSASRPQDRQFILSSKKLLLSDSGFYLCAWSTENEKLFFGSGTQLSVL.

This clone has just one count. The chain recombines TRBV7-9 with TRBJ1-6; D is unclear. CDR1 is SEHNR, CDR2 FQNEAQ, per germline (reference sequence). V dropped 1 base and J dropped 6 bases, with 10 bases sitting between them. CDR3 length equals 15 residues. CDR3 in DNA: TGTGCCAGCAGCTTAGGGTTGCAGGCTAATTCACCCCTCCACTTT. It encodes CASSLGLQANSPLHF.

With regard to this clone: One end of the junction does not line up with germline, which may come from a read error. The chain links TRBV30 to TRBJ2-7, with 8 bases that match TRBD2. The CDR3 totals 15 residues. From germline, CDR1 is GTSNPN and CDR2 SVGIG (reference sequence). The CDR3: CAGRGPLAATREQYF. The CDR3 DNA reads as TGTGCCGGGAGGGGACCACTAGCGGCAACACGCGAGCAGTACTTC.

The rearrangement links TRBV30 to TRBJ2-7; D might be TRBD1 (6 bases). The CDR3 loop spans 11 amino acids. CDR1 is GTSNPN and CDR2 is SVGIG in the germline V gene (reference sequence). The V and J ends lost 2 bases and 5 bases respectively, with 7 bases between them. CDR3 DNA sequence: TGTGCCTGGAGTTCAGGGGACGAGCAGTACTTC. Its translation is CAWSSGDEQYF.

This clone showed up just a few times. Its ends do not fully match the called genes, so a read error is possible. The rearrangement links TRBV2 to TRBJ1-1, with TRBD1 matching over 10 bases. This CDR3 comprises 16 residues. Looked up from germline, CDR1 is SNHLY and CDR2 is FYNNEI. The CDR3 DNA follows: TGTGCCAGCAGGGCGGACAGGGGGACGGTGAAGACTGAAGCTTTCTTT. It is translated as CASRADRGTVKTEAFF.

The rearrangement uses TRBV5-1 and TRBJ2-3; tentative D call: TRBD2 (6 bases). V was clipped by 2 bases and J by 0 bases, with 10 bases between them. The CDR3 runs to 15 residues. Germline lookup yields CDR1 SGHRS and CDR2 YFSETQ. The CDR3 sequence: CASSLKAGSTDTQYF. CDR3 in DNA: TGCGCCAGCAGCTTAAAAGCGGGTAGCACAGATACGCAGTATTTT.

The chain links TRBV12-3 or TRBV12-4 to TRBJ2-1; a possible D gene is TRBD2 (6 bases). The CDR3 covers 13 residues. Trimming removed 6 bases from V and 8 bases from J, with 14 bases in between. The CDR3 is CASSTAWEDEQFF. CDR3 DNA: TGTGCCAGCAGCACCGCTTGGGAGGATGAGCAGTTCTTC.

V is TRBV6-2 or TRBV6-3 and J is TRBJ2-1, with TRBD2 as a possible D gene (6 bases). With 5 bases removed from V and 2 bases from J, the gap between germline ends came to 13 bases. This CDR3 region has 15 residues. Germline CDR1 reads MNHEY; CDR2 reads SVGEGT. The DNA of the CDR3 is TGTGCCAGCAGTCTCCAAGCGGGTCCCTACAATGAGCAGTTCTTC. Amino acids: CASSLQAGPYNEQFF.